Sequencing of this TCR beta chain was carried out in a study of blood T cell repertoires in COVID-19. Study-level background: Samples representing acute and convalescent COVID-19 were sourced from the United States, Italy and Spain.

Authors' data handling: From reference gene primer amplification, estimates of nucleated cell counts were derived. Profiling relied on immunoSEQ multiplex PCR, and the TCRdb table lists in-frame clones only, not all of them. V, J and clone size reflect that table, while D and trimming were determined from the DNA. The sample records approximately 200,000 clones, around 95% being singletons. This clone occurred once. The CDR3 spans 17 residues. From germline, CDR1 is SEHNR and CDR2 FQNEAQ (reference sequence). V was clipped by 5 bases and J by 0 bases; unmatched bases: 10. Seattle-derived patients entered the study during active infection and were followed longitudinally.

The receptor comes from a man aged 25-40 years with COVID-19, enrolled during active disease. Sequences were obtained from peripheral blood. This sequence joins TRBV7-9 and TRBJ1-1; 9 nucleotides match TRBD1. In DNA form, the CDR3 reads TGTGCCAGCAGCCCGACGGGACAGGGCGAGATGAACACTGAAGCTTTCTTT. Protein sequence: CASSPTGQGEMNTEAFF.